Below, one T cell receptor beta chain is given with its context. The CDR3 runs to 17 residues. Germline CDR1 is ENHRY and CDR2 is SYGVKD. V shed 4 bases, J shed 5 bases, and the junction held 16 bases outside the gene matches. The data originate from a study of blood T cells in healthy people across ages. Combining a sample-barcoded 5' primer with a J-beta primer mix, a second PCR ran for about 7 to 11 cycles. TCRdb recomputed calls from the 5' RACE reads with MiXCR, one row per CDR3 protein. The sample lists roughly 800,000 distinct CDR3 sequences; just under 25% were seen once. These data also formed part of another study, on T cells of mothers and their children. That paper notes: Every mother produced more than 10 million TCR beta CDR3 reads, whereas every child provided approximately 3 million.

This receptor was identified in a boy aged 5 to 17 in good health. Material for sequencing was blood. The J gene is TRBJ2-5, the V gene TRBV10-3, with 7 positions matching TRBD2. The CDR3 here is CAISGIQTSRGGETQYF. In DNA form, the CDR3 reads TGTGCCATCAGTGGGATACAGACTAGCCGGGGCGGGGAGACCCAGTACTTC.